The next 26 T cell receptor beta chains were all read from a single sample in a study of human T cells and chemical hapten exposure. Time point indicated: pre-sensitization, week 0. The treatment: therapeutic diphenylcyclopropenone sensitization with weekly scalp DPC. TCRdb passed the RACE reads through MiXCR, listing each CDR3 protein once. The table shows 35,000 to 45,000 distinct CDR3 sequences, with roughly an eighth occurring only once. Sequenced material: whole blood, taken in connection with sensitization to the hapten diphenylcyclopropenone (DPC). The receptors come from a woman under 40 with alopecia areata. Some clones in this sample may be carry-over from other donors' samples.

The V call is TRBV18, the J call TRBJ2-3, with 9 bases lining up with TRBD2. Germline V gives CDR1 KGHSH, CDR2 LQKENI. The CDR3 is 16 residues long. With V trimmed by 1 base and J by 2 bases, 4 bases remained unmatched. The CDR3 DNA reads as TGTGCCAGCTCACCACGCCTAGCGGGGACCACAGATACGCAGTATTTT. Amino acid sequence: CASSPRLAGTTDTQYF. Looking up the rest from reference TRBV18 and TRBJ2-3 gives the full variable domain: NAGVMQNPRHLVRRRGQEARLRCSPMKGHSHVYWYRQLPEEGLKFMVYLQKENIIDESGMPKERFSAEFPKEGPSILRIQQVVRGDSAAYFCASSPRLAGTTDTQYFGPGTRLTVL.

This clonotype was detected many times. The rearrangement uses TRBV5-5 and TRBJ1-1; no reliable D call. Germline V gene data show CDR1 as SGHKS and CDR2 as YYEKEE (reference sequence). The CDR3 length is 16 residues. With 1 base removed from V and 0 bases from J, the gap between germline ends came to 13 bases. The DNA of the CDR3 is TGTGCCAGCAGCTTGTTGGCAGGACCTCTGAACACTGAAGCTTTCTTT. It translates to CASSLLAGPLNTEAFF.

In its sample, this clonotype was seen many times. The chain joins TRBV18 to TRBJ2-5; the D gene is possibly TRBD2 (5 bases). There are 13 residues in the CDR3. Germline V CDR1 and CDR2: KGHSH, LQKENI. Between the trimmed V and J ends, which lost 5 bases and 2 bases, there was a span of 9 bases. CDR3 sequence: CASSAAVQETQYF. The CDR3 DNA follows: TGTGCCAGCTCAGCAGCGGTTCAAGAGACCCAGTACTTC.

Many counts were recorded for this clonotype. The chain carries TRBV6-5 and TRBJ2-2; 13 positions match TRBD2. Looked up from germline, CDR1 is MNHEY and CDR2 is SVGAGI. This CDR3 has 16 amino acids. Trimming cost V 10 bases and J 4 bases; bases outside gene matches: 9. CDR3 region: CATKLAGGKGTGELFF. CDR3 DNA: TGTGCCACCAAACTAGCGGGAGGGAAGGGCACCGGGGAGCTGTTTTTT.

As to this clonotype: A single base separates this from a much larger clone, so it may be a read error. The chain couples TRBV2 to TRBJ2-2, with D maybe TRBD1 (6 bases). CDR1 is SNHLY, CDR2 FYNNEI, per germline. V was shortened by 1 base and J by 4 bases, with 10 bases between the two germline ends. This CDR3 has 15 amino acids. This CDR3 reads CASSEEQGCTGELFF. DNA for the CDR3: TGTGCCAGCAGTGAAGAACAGGGTTGCACCGGGGAGCTGTTTTTT.

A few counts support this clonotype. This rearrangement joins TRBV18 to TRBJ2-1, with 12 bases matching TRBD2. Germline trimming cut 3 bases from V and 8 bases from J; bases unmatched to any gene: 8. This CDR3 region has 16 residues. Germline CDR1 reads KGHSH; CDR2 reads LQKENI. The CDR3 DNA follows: TGTGCCAGCTCACCCCCGACTAGCGGGAGTAGGTATGAGCAGTTCTTC. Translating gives CASSPPTSGSRYEQFF.

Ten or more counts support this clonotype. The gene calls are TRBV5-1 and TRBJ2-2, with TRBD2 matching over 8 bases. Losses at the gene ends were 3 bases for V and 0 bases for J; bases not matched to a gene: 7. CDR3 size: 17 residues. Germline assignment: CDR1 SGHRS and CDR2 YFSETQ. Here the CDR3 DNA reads TGCGCCAGCAGCTCCCGACTAGCGACTACGAACACCGGGGAGCTGTTTTTT. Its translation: CASSSRLATTNTGELFF.

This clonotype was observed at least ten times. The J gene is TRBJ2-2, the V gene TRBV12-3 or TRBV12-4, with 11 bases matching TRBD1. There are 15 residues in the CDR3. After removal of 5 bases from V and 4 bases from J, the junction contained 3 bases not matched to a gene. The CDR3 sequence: CASSRGTGGTGELFF. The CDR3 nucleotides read TGTGCCAGCAGTCGCGGGACAGGGGGCACCGGGGAGCTGTTTTTT.

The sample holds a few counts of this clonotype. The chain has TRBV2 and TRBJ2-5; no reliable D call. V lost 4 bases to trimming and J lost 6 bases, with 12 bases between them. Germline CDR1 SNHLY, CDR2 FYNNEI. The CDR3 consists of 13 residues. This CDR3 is CASSGGFSQTQYF. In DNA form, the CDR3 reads TGTGCCAGCAGTGGGGGATTCTCGCAGACCCAGTACTTC.

CDR3 DNA: TGTGCCACCACTACCGACAGGGTACCCTACGAGCAGTACTTC. It yields the protein CATTTDRVPYEQYF. This rearrangement joins TRBV28 to TRBJ2-7; 7 nucleotides agree with TRBD1. Unmatched junction bases numbered 11, after V lost 10 bases and J lost 2 bases. The V gene's germline CDR1 is MDHEN and CDR2 SYDVKM. This CDR3 comprises 14 residues.

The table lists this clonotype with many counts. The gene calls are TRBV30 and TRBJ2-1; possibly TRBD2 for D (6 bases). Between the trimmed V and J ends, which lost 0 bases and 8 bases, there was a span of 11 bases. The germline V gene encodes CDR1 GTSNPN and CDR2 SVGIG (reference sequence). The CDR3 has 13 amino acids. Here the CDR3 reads CAWSVLTGDEQFF. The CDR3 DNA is TGTGCCTGGAGTGTACTTACGGGAGATGAGCAGTTCTTC.

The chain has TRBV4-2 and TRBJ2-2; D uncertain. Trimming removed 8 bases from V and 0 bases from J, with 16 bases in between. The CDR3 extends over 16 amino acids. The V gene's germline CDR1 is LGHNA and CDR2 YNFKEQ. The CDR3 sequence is CASGPYVNANTGELFF. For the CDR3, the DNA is TGTGCCAGCGGCCCCTACGTTAACGCGAACACCGGGGAGCTGTTTTTT.

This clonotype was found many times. CDR3 residues: CSASRGPTNTEAFF. The CDR3 DNA sequence: TGCAGTGCTAGTAGGGGGCCAACTAACACTGAAGCTTTCTTT. This rearrangement joins TRBV20-1 to TRBJ1-1, with 7 bases identical to TRBD1. Germline assignment: CDR1 DFQATT and CDR2 SNEGSKA (reference sequence). The CDR3 runs 14 residues. Germline trimming cut 3 bases from V and 2 bases from J; bases unmatched to any gene: 6.

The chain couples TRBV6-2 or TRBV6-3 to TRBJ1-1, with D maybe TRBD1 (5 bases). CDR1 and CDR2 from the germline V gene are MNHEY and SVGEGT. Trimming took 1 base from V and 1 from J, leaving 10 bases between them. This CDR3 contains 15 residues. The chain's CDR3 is CASSYLGVPNTEAFF. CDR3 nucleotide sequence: TGTGCCAGCAGTTACTTGGGGGTCCCGAACACTGAAGCTTTCTTT.

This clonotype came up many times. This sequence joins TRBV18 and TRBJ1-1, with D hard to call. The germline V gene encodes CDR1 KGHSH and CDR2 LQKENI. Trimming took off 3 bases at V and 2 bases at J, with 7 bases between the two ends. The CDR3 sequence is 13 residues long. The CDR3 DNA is TGTGCCAGCTCACCGACGGGAAACACTGAAGCTTTCTTT. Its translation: CASSPTGNTEAFF.

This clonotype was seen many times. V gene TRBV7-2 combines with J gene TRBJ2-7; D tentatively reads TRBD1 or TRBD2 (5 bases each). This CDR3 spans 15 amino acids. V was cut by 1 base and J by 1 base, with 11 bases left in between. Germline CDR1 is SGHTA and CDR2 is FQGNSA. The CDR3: CASSLGGNPSYEQYF. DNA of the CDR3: TGTGCCAGCAGCTTAGGGGGGAACCCGTCCTACGAGCAGTACTTC.

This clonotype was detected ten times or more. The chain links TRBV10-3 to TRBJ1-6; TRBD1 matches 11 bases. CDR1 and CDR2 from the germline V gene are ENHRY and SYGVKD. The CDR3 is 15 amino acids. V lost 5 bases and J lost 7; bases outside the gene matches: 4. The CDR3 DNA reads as TGTGCCATCAGTTCCGGGACAGGGGGGAATTCACCCCTCCACTTT. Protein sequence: CAISSGTGGNSPLHF.

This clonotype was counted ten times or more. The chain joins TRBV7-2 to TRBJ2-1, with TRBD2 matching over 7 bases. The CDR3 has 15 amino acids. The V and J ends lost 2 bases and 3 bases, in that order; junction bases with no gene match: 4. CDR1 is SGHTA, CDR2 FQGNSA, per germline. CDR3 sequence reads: CASSLLAGDYNEQFF. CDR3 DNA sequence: TGTGCCAGCAGCTTATTGGCGGGAGACTACAATGAGCAGTTCTTC.

CDR3 coding DNA: TGTGCCAGCATCGGGGGCGGGATCCTAGCCAAAAACATTCAGTACTTC. Residues: CASIGGGILAKNIQYF. The chain employs TRBV28 and TRBJ2-4; TRBD1 or TRBD2 may be the D gene (6 bases each). CDR3 size: 16 residues. V was shortened by 7 bases and J by 0 bases, with 16 bases between the two germline ends. CDR1 is MDHEN and CDR2 is SYDVKM in the germline V gene.

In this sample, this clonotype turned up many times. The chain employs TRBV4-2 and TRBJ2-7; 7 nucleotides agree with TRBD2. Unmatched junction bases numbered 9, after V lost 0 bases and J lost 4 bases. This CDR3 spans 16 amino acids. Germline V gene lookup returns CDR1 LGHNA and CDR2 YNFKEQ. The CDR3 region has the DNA TGTGCCAGCAGCCAAGATCTGGCGGGAGCAGGGTACGAGCAGTACTTC. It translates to CASSQDLAGAGYEQYF.

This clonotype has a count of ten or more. CDR3 amino acids: CATRTARNTEAFF. The CDR3 nucleotides read TGTGCCACCCGGACTGCTAGGAACACTGAAGCTTTCTTT. The chain recombines TRBV27 with TRBJ1-1; no clear D gene. V was cut by 10 bases and J by 1 base, with 13 bases left in between. CDR1 and CDR2 (germline): MNHEY, SMNVEV (reference sequence). CDR3 length equals 13 residues.

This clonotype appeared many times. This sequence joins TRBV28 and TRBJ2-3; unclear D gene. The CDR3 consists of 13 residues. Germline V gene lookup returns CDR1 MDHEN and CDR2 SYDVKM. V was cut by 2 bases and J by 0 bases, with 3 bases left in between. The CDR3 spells CASSLPSTDTQYF. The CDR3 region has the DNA TGTGCCAGCAGTTTACCTAGCACAGATACGCAGTATTTT.

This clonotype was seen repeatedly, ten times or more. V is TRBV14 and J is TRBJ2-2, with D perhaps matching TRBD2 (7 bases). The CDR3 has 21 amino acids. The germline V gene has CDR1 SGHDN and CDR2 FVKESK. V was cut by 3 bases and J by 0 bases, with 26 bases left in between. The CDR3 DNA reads TGTGCCAGCAGCCAGAGGTGGGGGGGCGATCCCAACCAAACGAACACCGGGGAGCTGTTTTTT. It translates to CASSQRWGGDPNQTNTGELFF.

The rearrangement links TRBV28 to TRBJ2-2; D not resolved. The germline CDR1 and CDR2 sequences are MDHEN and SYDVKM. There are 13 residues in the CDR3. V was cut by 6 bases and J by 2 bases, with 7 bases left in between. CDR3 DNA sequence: TGTGCCAGCAGCGGACCAAACACCGGGGAGCTGTTTTTT. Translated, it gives CASSGPNTGELFF.

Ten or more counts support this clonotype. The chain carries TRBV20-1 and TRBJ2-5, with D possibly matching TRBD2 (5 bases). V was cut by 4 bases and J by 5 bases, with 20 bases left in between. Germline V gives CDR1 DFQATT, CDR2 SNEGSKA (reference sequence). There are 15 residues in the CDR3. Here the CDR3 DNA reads TGCAGTGCTAACTCCCTGGGCGGATGGGAGGAGACCCAGTACTTC. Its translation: CSANSLGGWEETQYF.

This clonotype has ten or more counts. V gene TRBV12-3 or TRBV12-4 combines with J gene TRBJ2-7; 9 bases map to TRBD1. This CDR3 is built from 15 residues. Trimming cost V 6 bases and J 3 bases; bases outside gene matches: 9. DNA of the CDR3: TGTGCCAGCAGCAGAGGCCGGACAGGGGTCTACGAGCAGTACTTC. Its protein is CASSRGRTGVYEQYF.